This record concerns one T cell receptor beta chain sequence. What it binds is unknown. The data were taken from a study of identical twins. TCRdb re-derived calls from the 5' RACE reads in MiXCR, one entry per CDR3 protein. The data show 350,000 to 450,000 distinct CDR3 sequences, with approximately 18% seen just once and 12% held by the top ten. Each donor was a healthy Caucasian. The study's findings and limits: Cord blood's abundant beta clonotypes had fewer insertions, unlike memory repertoires. Findings depended on cross-sectional statistics rather than tracking the same donors. In beta out-of-frame sequences, the excess sharing between twins was weaker.

The sequenced material came from naive T cells sorted from blood. This TCR derives from a man aged 50 or older in good health.

The chain's CDR3 is CSVVGGLEQYF. The CDR3 region has the DNA TGCAGCGTTGTGGGGGGGCTCGAGCAGTACTTC. This rearrangement joins TRBV29-1 to TRBJ2-7; tentative D call: TRBD2 (7 bases). CDR3 size: 11 residues. Trimming took off 4 bases at V and 6 bases at J, with 10 bases between the two ends. Germline V CDR1 and CDR2: SQVTM, ANQGSEA.